The subject of this entry is one T cell receptor (beta chain). This entry comes from a study of T cells in localized non-small cell lung cancer. Profiled with immunoSEQ multiplex PCR; TCRdb holds only in-frame clones, not every one. The sample lists roughly 34,000 clones, about 85% occurring once. The J segment lost 1 base and the V segment lost 1 base, leaving 1 base of the junction unmatched. CDR1 is SGHTA and CDR2 is FQGNSA in the germline V gene. The CDR3 runs 15 residues. The J gene is TRBJ1-5, the V gene TRBV7-2; 7 nucleotides align to TRBD1. The source of this sequence is a man aged 35-75 years with stage III lung adenocarcinoma. The sequencing here drew on peripheral blood mononuclear cells, taken before any cancer treatment. The CDR3 loop reads CASSLGQGSNQPQHF. In nucleotides, the CDR3 is TGTGCCAGCAGCTTAGGACAGGGAAGCAATCAGCCCCAGCATTTT. Full variable domain (rest looked up from reference TRBV7-2 and TRBJ1-5): GAGVSQSPSNKVTEKGKDVELRCDPISGHTALYWYRQSLGQGLEFLIYFQGNSAPDKSGLPSDRFSAERTGGSVSTLTIQRTQQEDSAVYLCASSLGQGSNQPQHFGDGTRLSIL.